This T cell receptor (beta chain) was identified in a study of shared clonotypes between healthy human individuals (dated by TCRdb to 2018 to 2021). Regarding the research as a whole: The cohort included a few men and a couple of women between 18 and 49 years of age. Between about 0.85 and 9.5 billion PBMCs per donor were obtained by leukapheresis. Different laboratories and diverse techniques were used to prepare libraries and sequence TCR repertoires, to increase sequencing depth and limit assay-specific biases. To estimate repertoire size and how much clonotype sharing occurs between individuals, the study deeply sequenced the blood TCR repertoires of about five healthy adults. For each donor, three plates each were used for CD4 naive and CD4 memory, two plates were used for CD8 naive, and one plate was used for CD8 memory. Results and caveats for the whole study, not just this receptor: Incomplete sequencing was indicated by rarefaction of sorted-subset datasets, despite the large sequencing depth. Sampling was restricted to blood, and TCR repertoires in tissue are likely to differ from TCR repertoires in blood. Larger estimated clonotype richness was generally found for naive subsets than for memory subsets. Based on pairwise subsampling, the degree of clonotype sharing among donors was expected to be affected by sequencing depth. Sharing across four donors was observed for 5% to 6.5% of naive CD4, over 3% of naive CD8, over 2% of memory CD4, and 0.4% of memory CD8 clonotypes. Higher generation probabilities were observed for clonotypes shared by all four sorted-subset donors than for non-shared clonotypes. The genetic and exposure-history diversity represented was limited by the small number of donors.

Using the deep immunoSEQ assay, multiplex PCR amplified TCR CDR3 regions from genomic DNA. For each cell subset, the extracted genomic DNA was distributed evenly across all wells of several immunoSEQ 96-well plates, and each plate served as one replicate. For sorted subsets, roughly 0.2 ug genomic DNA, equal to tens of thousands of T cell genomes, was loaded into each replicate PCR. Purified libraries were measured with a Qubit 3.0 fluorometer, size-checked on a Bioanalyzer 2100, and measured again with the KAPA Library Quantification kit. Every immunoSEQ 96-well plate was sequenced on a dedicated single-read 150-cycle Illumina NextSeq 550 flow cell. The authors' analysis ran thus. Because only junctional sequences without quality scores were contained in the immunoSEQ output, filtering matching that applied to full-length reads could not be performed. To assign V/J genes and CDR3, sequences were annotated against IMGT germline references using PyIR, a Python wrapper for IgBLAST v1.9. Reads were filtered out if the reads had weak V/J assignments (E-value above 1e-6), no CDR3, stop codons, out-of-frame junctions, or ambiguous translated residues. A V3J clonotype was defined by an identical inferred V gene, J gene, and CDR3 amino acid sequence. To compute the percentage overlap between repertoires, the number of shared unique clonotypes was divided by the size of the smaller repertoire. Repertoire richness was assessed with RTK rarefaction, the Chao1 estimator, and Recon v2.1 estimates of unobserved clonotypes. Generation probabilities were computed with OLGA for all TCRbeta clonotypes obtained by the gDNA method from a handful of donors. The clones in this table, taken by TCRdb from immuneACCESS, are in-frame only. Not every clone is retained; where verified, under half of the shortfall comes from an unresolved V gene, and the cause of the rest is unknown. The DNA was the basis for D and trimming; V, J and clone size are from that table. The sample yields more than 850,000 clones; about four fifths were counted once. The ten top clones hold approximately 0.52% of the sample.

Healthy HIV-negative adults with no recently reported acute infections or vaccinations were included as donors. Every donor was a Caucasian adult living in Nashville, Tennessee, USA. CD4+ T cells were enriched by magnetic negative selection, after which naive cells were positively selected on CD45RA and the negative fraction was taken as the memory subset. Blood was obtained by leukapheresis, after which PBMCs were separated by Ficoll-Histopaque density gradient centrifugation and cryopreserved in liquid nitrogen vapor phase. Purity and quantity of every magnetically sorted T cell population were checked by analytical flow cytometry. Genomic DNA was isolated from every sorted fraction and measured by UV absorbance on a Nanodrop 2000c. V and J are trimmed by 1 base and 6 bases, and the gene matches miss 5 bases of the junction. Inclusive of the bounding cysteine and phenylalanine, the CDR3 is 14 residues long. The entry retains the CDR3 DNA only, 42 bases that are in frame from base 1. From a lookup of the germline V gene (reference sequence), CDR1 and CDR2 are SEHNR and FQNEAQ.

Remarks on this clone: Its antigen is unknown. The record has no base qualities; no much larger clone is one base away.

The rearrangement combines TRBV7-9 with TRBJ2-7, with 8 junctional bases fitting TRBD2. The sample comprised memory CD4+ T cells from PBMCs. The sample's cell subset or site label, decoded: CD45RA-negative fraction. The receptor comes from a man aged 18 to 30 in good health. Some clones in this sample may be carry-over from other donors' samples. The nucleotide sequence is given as TGTGCCAGCAGCTTAGGCGCGGGAGGCCCCGAGCAGTACTTC. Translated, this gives CASSLGAGGPEQYF.